This entry lists 2 T cell receptor beta chains sequenced from one sample in a study of blood T cell repertoires in COVID-19. Assay: immunoSEQ multiplex PCR; the TCRdb copy retains only in-frame clones and omits some. This table has over 250,000 clones, roughly nine tenths appearing once. Input material: PBMCs or T cells enriched from blood (not recorded which). The origin of the receptors is a young woman who had recovered from COVID-19.

This chain joins TRBV5-6 and TRBJ2-1; 15 bases are shared with TRBD2. The CDR3 extends over 16 amino acids. J was trimmed by 8 bases and V by 4 bases; bases with no gene match: 7. The germline V gene encodes CDR1 SGHDT and CDR2 YYEEEE. The CDR3 protein is CASSIRTSGGADEQFF. DNA for the CDR3: TGTGCCAGCAGCATAAGGACTAGCGGGGGGGCAGATGAGCAGTTCTTC.

This chain joins TRBV6-6 and TRBJ2-7; TRBD1 agrees at 8 bases. After removal of 5 bases from V and 2 bases from J, the junction contained 11 bases not matched to a gene. This CDR3 spans 16 amino acids. CDR1 is MNHNY, CDR2 SVGAGI, per germline (reference sequence). The CDR3 DNA reads TGTGCCAGCAGTCGACCGACAGGGGTTTGGCCCTACGAGCAGTACTTC. The encoded protein is CASSRPTGVWPYEQYF.